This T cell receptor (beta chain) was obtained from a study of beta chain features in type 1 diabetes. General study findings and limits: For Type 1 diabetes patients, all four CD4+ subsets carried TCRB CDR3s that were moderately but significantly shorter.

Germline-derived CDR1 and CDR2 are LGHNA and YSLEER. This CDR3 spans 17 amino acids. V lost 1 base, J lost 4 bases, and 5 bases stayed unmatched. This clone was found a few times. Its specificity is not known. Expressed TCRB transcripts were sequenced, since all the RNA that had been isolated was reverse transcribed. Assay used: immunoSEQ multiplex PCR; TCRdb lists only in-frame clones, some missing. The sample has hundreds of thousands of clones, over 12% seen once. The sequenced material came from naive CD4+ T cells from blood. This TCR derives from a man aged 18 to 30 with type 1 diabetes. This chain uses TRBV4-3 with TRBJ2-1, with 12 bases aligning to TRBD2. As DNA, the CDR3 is TGCGCCAGCAGCCAAGGACTAGCGGGGGCCGAGTACAATGAGCAGTTCTTC. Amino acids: CASSQGLAGAEYNEQFF.